The clone carrying this T cell receptor beta chain was found a few times. The antigen remains undetermined. The sample is drawn from a study of T cell responses to AZD1222 COVID-19 vaccine. Study observations and caveats: Spike-specific TCR breadth and depth both grew after two AZD1222 doses. There were vaccine-associated CD4 TCRs across spike, dominant at 160-218 and 743-854. Seropositive status at baseline applied to only a handful of AZD1222 recipients.

CDR1 and CDR2 (germline): SEHNR, FQNEAQ (reference sequence). V was clipped by 1 base and J by 10 bases, with 17 bases between them. This CDR3 has 15 amino acids. Repertoires were generated with immunoSEQ multiplex PCR, while TCRdb's copy carries only in-frame clones and drops some. The data hold 85,000 to 100,000 clones, with about 72% observed a single time. This clonotype was sampled from an adult in good health. The genes are TRBV7-9 and TRBJ2-1; the D gene is possibly TRBD1 (5 bases). The input for sequencing was peripheral blood, taken on day 0 of AZD1222 vaccination. The CDR3 sequence is CASSLGRAKGPEQFF. The DNA for the CDR3 is TGTGCCAGCAGCTTAGGCCGGGCAAAGGGGCCGGAGCAGTTCTTC.